The entry below describes one T cell receptor beta chain. The target of this receptor is not known. No base quality information exists; no much larger clone differs at one position. This entry belongs to a study of PD-L1 blockade in urothelial cancer (dated by TCRdb to between 2016 and 2019). About the investigation overall: Therapy was started around 2014 for all patients, and atezolizumab 1,200 mg was administered intravenously every 3 weeks. About nine tenths of the roughly 29 patients were males with bladder-origin urothelial cancer, and about 65% of the roughly 30 reported a prior smoking history. An ECOG performance status of 0 or 1 was recorded for the patients, and 0 to 3 prior chemotherapy regimens had been received by the patients. Blood samples were analyzed at 3 weeks after treatment start (second dose) and at 6 weeks after treatment start. A median of about 150,000 T cells and some 82,000 unique TCRs was obtained from blood samples, and a median clonality of approximately 0.08 was observed. The study, an exploratory multi-omic analysis, examined somatic, immune and clinical correlates of response to PD-L1 blockade with atezolizumab in urothelial cancer. TCR sequencing covered pretreatment tumor samples and matched, serially collected peripheral blood taken before and after atezolizumab treatment. Durable clinical benefit was defined as progression-free survival longer than 6 months, and TCR features were also tested against progression-free and overall survival. In the same patients, pretreatment tumors underwent whole exome sequencing and RNA sequencing in addition to TCR sequencing. Durable clinical benefit was achieved by nine patients but not by the remaining 20. Twenty-nine patients had pretreatment blood TCR-seq, roughly 24 had at least one posttreatment blood collection, and roughly 24 had tumor TCR-seq. Summary of the overall study and its limitations: Improved progression-free and overall survival was associated with having pretreatment peripheral blood TCR clonality below the median. Small sample size (n ≈ 28) and many exploratory analyses mean the results are intended to be hypothesis-generating. Greater expansion of tumor-associated TCR clones in peripheral blood 3 weeks after the start of treatment was observed in patients with durable benefit (n ≈ 20, p = 0.022).

The time point label on this specimen signifies: pretreatment peripheral blood. The cohort comprised around 30 patients with locally advanced or metastatic urothelial carcinoma treated at Memorial Sloan Kettering on a trial protocol. Peripheral blood mononuclear cells were collected pretreatment and during treatment, with between 1 and 8 total time points per patient. The Qiagen DNeasy Blood extraction kit was used to purify genomic DNA from total PBMCs and tumor samples. PBMCs were collected pretreatment and during treatment, and were isolated and stored as previously described. Each PCR received spiked-in synthetic TCR analog templates so that absolute template abundance could be estimated from read counts. TCRbeta CDR3 regions were amplified from genomic DNA with bias-controlled V and J gene primers using the immunoSEQ assay. Sequencing of rearranged TCRbeta segments was performed at approximately 20X coverage. The authors' pipeline ran thus. Clustering was used to correct sequencing errors, and CDR3s were annotated against IMGT to assign V, D and J genes. Only productive TCRbeta rearrangements were used in downstream analyses, excluding out-of-frame or stop-codon sequences. Clonality was computed as one minus Shannon entropy normalized by the log of the number of unique productive sequences. Fisher's exact test with Benjamini-Hochberg correction, at a threshold of adjusted p below 0.01, was used to find clones that differed between time points or between blood and tumor. TCRdb obtained this table from immuneACCESS and retained in-frame rearrangements with V and J assigned. These tables miss some clones; where compared with another copy, unresolved V genes account for less than half of the shortfall, and the remainder is unexplained. V and J calls plus clone size are reproduced from that table; the DNA served to infer D and trimming. For this sample there are over 35,000 clones; 80% to 95% appear just once. The top ten clonotypes cover about 10% of the sample.

The sample consisted of PBMCs, taken around atezolizumab (anti-PD-L1) treatment. The clonotype comes from a woman aged 55-69 years with urothelial cancer.

Read as DNA, the sequence is TGCGCCAGCAGCCGGGGACTTCAAGAGACCCAGTACTTC. Its amino acids are CASSRGLQETQYF. The V gene is TRBV5-1 and the J gene is TRBJ2-5, with TRBD2 tentatively as D gene (6 bases match). The trim is 4 bases for V and 2 bases for J, with a gap of 9 bases between the germline ends. CDR1 and CDR2 are read off the germline V gene as SGHRS and YFSETQ. From the cysteine up to the phenylalanine, the CDR3 has a length of 13 residues. Of all the DNA, just the CDR3 is kept, 39 bases in frame from base 1.